These 19 T cell receptor beta chains share one sample of origin, sequenced in a study of memory CD4+ T cells and cytomegalovirus serostatus. The sort gate was single viable CD3+CD4+CD8-CD45RO+ cells for memory CD4+ T cells. Measured with immunoSEQ multiplex PCR; TCRdb has only the in-frame clones, and not every one. The table shows over 65,000 clones, with about 80% occurring only once. What was sequenced was memory CD4+ T cells from blood. These receptor sequences come from an adult in good health and CMV-seropositive.

The chain recombines TRBV5-6 with TRBJ2-6; D perhaps matches TRBD2 (6 bases). The CDR3 is made up of 14 amino acids. The V gene's germline CDR1 is SGHDT and CDR2 YYEEEE. The V gene lost 4 bases and the J gene lost 6 bases, with 11 bases spanning the gap. In nucleotides, the CDR3 is TGTGCCAGCAGCCCGGTGCGGGAGGCCAACGTCCTGACTTTC. It is translated as CASSPVREANVLTF.

The chain links TRBV7-6 to TRBJ2-2, with D tentatively TRBD1 (6 bases). V gave up 5 bases and J gave up 3 bases, with 13 bases separating them. The CDR3 sequence is 15 residues long. Germline loops: CDR1 SGHVS, CDR2 FNYEAQ. The CDR3 nucleotides read TGTGCCAGCAGCCCCGGGACATCTTACACCGGGGAGCTGTTTTTT. Its protein product is CASSPGTSYTGELFF.

The chain is built from TRBV4-1 and TRBJ1-2, with 12 bases identical to TRBD1. The ends lost 3 bases at V and 8 bases at J; junction bases unmatched: 7. Germline CDR1 MGHRA, CDR2 YSYEKL. The CDR3 totals 15 residues. The CDR3 region is CASSQIGTGGYGYTF. The CDR3 DNA sequence: TGCGCCAGCAGCCAGATCGGGACAGGGGGCTACGGCTACACCTTC.

The chain joins TRBV2 to TRBJ2-6; weak D call: TRBD2 (5 bases). Germline CDR1 is SNHLY and CDR2 is FYNNEI. The CDR3 runs 16 residues. The V gene lost 6 bases and the J gene lost 0 bases, with 12 bases spanning the gap. CDR3 amino acids: CASSRGWGSGANVLTF. CDR3 nucleotides: TGTGCCAGCAGCAGAGGGTGGGGCTCTGGGGCCAACGTCCTGACTTTC.

CDR3 DNA sequence: TGCAGCGTTGGGGACAGGTACTATGGCTACACCTTC. Residues: CSVGDRYYGYTF. The chain is built from TRBV29-1 and TRBJ1-2, with 8 bases identical to TRBD1. CDR1 is SQVTM, CDR2 ANQGSEA, per germline. There are 12 residues in the CDR3. With 4 bases clipped from V and 3 bases from J, the junction kept 1 base outside the gene matches.

The chain combines TRBV10-3 with TRBJ2-7; no definite D call. Germline values: CDR1 ENHRY, CDR2 SYGVKD. Trimming shortened V by 0 bases and J by 6 bases, and 12 bases separated the two germline ends. The CDR3 length is 14 residues. The CDR3 loop is CAISESGGRTEQYF. The DNA for the CDR3 is TGTGCCATCAGTGAGTCGGGTGGGCGGACCGAGCAGTACTTC.

This clone was detected ten times or more. The rearrangement uses TRBV7-9 and TRBJ1-1; the match to TRBD1 covers 8 bases. The CDR3 extends over 13 amino acids. V shed 3 bases, J shed 4 bases, and the junction held 1 base outside the gene matches. Germline V CDR1 and CDR2: SEHNR, FQNEAQ (reference sequence). The CDR3 loop is CASSLGTGTEAFF. CDR3 nucleotides: TGTGCCAGCAGCTTGGGGACAGGCACTGAAGCTTTCTTT.

The chain recombines TRBV7-3 with TRBJ2-7; 7 bases match TRBD1. Looked up from germline, CDR1 is SGHTA and CDR2 is FQGTGA. The CDR3 has 14 amino acids. The trim removed 4 bases at V and 6 bases at J, leaving 9 bases unmatched. In DNA, the CDR3 is TGTGCCAGCAGCTCCTCTAATTCAGGGGGCGAGCAGTACTTC. Translation: CASSSSNSGGEQYF. The variable domain in full, completed from reference TRBV7-3 and TRBJ2-7, reads GAGVSQTPSNKVTEKGKYVELRCDPISGHTALYWYRQSLGQGPEFLIYFQGTGAADDSGLPNDRFFAVRPEGSVSTLKIQRTERGDSAVYLCASSSSNSGGEQYFGPGTRLTVT.

This sequence joins TRBV6-6 and TRBJ1-1, with a possible D match to TRBD1 (5 bases). This CDR3 has 14 amino acids. V was pared by 2 bases and J by 1 base, with 8 bases between. Germline V gives CDR1 MNHNY, CDR2 SVGAGI (reference sequence). This CDR3 reads CASSYVGGNTEAFF. In nucleotides, the CDR3 is TGTGCCAGCAGTTACGTCGGGGGGAACACTGAAGCTTTCTTT.

Points on this clone: The junction shows a germline mismatch at one end, possibly a read error. The V call is TRBV6-5, the J call TRBJ2-5; maybe TRBD2 (5 bases). The germline V gene has CDR1 MNHEY and CDR2 SVGAGI. This CDR3 region has 13 residues. CDR3 in DNA: TGTGCCAGCAGCTACTCCCTGACCGCGGGCCAGTACTTC. This codes for CASSYSLTAGQYF.

This chain links TRBV14 with TRBJ2-5; D tentatively reads TRBD1 or TRBD2 (5 bases each). The CDR3 runs to 16 residues. Trimming left V 4 bases short and J 5 bases short, with 20 bases between. Germline V gene data show CDR1 as SGHDN and CDR2 as FVKESK. In nucleotides, the CDR3 is TGTGCCAGCAGCCCAGTCATAACCGGGGCCGGGGAGACCCAGTACTTC. Its translation is CASSPVITGAGETQYF.

This clone is a singleton in its sample. The chain has TRBV1 and TRBJ1-5. TRBV1 is a documented pseudogene. The CDR3 is 17 residues long. CDR3 loop: CTSSREKNTAANQPQHF. As DNA, the CDR3 is TGCACCAGCAGCCGGGAAAAGAATACAGCGGCCAATCAGCCCCAGCATTTT.

The gene calls are TRBV30 and TRBJ2-2; D may be TRBD1 (6 bases). V lost 1 base and J 4 bases, leaving 16 bases between the germline ends. This CDR3 comprises 16 residues. CDR1 and CDR2 (germline): GTSNPN, SVGIG (reference sequence). DNA for the CDR3: TGTGCCTGGAGTGCGGGCAGGGGATATAGCACCGGGGAGCTGTTTTTT. It translates to CAWSAGRGYSTGELFF.

V usage is TRBV14 and J usage is TRBJ2-7; TRBD2 aligns across 7 bases. V was pared by 1 base and J by 3 bases, with 6 bases of the junction left unmatched. The CDR3 consists of 15 residues. Germline CDR1 reads SGHDN; CDR2 reads FVKESK. The CDR3 region is CASSQVSGNFYEQYF. The DNA for the CDR3 is TGTGCCAGCAGCCAAGTGAGCGGGAACTTCTACGAGCAGTACTTC.

The V and J genes are TRBV19 and TRBJ2-1, with TRBD2 identical over 11 bases. V gave up 3 bases and J gave up 6 bases; unmatched junction bases: 7. Per germline, CDR1 LNHDA and CDR2 SQIVND (reference sequence). This CDR3 has 16 residues. CDR3 nucleotides: TGTGCCAGTAGTATCGCTAGCGGGGGGTCAGCCAATGAGCAGTTCTTC. Protein product: CASSIASGGSANEQFF.

The V gene is TRBV5-1, the J gene TRBJ1-1, with a tentative D call TRBD1 (5 bases). Trimming pared 0 bases from V and 1 base from J, leaving 10 bases between. The CDR3 has 15 residues. Germline V gene lookup returns CDR1 SGHRS and CDR2 YFSETQ. The CDR3 loop is CASSLAGVGNTEAFF. The CDR3 region has the DNA TGCGCCAGCAGCTTGGCGGGGGTTGGGAACACTGAAGCTTTCTTT.

This chain links TRBV5-1 with TRBJ2-3; 13 positions agree with TRBD2. CDR3 length: 18 amino acids. CDR1 is SGHRS and CDR2 is YFSETQ in the germline V gene. J was trimmed by 0 bases and V by 4 bases; bases with no gene match: 8. CDR3 DNA: TGCGCCAGCAGCCCACTAGCGGGAGGGCCTCGGAGCACAGATACGCAGTATTTT. Amino acid sequence: CASSPLAGGPRSTDTQYF.

The rearrangement joins TRBV19 to TRBJ2-2, with D possibly TRBD1 on 6 matching bases. The CDR3 length is 15 residues. V was trimmed by 5 bases and J by 0 bases, leaving 10 bases between them. The germline V gene encodes CDR1 LNHDA and CDR2 SQIVND (reference sequence). CDR3 in DNA: TGTGCCAGTAGTCGACAGGTTACGAACACCGGGGAGCTGTTTTTT. Translated, it gives CASSRQVTNTGELFF.

This clone was picked up one time. Different DNA sequences within this sample yield the same CDR3. V usage is TRBV28 and J usage is TRBJ1-5, with a weak D call TRBD1 (5 bases). From germline, CDR1 is MDHEN and CDR2 SYDVKM. The germline V and J ends were trimmed by 2 bases and 4 bases, with 9 bases remaining between them. The CDR3 length is 14 residues. The CDR3 region is CASSLGWGNQPQHF. In DNA form, the CDR3 reads TGTGCCAGCAGTTTAGGTTGGGGGAATCAGCCCCAGCATTTT. Full variable domain (remainder filled in from reference TRBV28 and TRBJ1-5): DVKVTQSSRYLVKRTGEKVFLECVQDMDHENMFWYRQDPGLGLRLIYFSYDVKMKEKGDIPEGYSVSREKKERFSLILESASTNQTSMYLCASSLGWGNQPQHFGDGTRLSIL.